This entry lists 28 T cell receptor beta chains sequenced from one sample in a study of beta chain features in type 1 diabetes. Overall study results and limits: Significant though moderate, a shortening of TCRB CDR3s appeared in all four CD4+ subsets of Type 1 diabetes patients.

These TCRs' antigens remain unknown. TCRB transcripts that were expressed got sequenced, as all of the isolated RNA had been reverse transcribed. Sequencing used immunoSEQ multiplex PCR; TCRdb keeps in-frame clones, though not all of them. The table has 300,000 or so clones, less than 15% seen once. The sequenced sample was naive CD4+ T cells from blood. The source of these receptors is a woman younger than 30 with type 1 diabetes.

The chain joins TRBV30 to TRBJ2-3, with D unclear. The germline V gene has CDR1 GTSNPN and CDR2 SVGIG (reference sequence). The V and J ends lost 5 bases and 7 bases respectively, with 10 bases between them. This CDR3 region has 11 residues. CDR3 sequence (DNA): TGTGCCTGGTCCTACTTGAATACGCAGTATTTT. Its translation is CAWSYLNTQYF.

The chain couples TRBV2 to TRBJ2-5, with 8 bases aligning to TRBD1. The germline gives CDR1 SNHLY, CDR2 FYNNEI. This CDR3 has 14 amino acids. Trimming removed 8 bases from V and 1 base from J; junction bases left unmatched: 6. As DNA, the CDR3 is TGTGCCAGCCAACTCACAGGGGGCCAAGAGACCCAGTACTTC. As protein: CASQLTGGQETQYF.

This clone was seen a few times. The CDR3 loop reads CASSLAGASGNEQFF. The DNA for the CDR3 is TGTGCCAGCAGTTTGGCGGGAGCCTCCGGCAATGAGCAGTTCTTC. V is TRBV28 and J is TRBJ2-1, with 7 bases aligning to TRBD2. V trimming: 3 bases; J trimming: 6 bases; junction bases outside the gene matches: 8. This CDR3 is built from 15 residues. The V gene's germline CDR1 is MDHEN and CDR2 SYDVKM.

The CDR3 loop reads CASRTDWYEQYV. The CDR3 region has the DNA TGTGCCAGCAGGACGGACTGGTACGAGCAGTACGTC. This rearrangement joins TRBV6-1 to TRBJ2-7; D may be TRBD2 (5 bases). The CDR3 extends over 12 amino acids. The germline V gene has CDR1 MNHNS and CDR2 SASEGT. V was trimmed by 6 bases and J by 4 bases, leaving 10 bases between them.

This clone was recorded many times. The chain has TRBV23-1 and TRBJ2-1, with 12 bases lining up with TRBD2. TRBV23-1 carries the ORF label, with uncertain function. V lost 6 bases to trimming and J lost 1 base; unmatched junction nucleotides: 4. The length of the CDR3 is 16 residues. CDR3 sequence (DNA): TGCGCCAGCAGACCCGGGACTAGCGGGTCCTACAATGAGCAGTTCTTC. This sequence encodes CASRPGTSGSYNEQFF.

This clone was picked up a small number of times. The rearrangement joins TRBV19 to TRBJ2-3; maybe TRBD1 (5 bases). The CDR3 sequence is 15 residues long. Trimming left V 5 bases short and J 4 bases short, with 16 bases between. Germline V gives CDR1 LNHDA, CDR2 SQIVND (reference sequence). CDR3 nucleotide sequence: TGTGCCAGTAGTTCATTGACAGAGACGGCAGATACGCAGTATTTT. It codes for CASSSLTETADTQYF.

The rearrangement uses TRBV14 and TRBJ2-1; 11 bases fit TRBD2. Germline trimming cut 3 bases from V and 4 bases from J; bases unmatched to any gene: 5. CDR1 and CDR2 (germline): SGHDN, FVKESK. This CDR3 comprises 16 residues. CDR3 amino acids: CASSQPGLAAYNEQFF. The CDR3 nucleotides are TGTGCCAGCAGCCAGCCGGGACTAGCGGCATACAATGAGCAGTTCTTC.

This clone was counted between two and nine times. The genes are TRBV7-9 and TRBJ1-1, with D possibly matching TRBD1 (5 bases). CDR1 and CDR2 (germline): SEHNR, FQNEAQ (reference sequence). The ends were cut back, 0 bases at V and 6 bases at J, with 11 bases in the middle. The CDR3 runs 14 residues. CDR3 in DNA: TGTGCCAGCAGCTTAGCTCGGCAGGGCGCTGAAGCTTTCTTT. The encoded protein is CASSLARQGAEAFF.

In this sample, this clone turned up a few times. V is TRBV19 and J is TRBJ1-1; D is perhaps TRBD1 (6 bases). V lost 6 bases and J lost 0, with 11 bases in between. From germline, CDR1 is LNHDA and CDR2 SQIVND (reference sequence). The CDR3 has 14 residues. CDR3 sequence reads: CASSTDSLNTEAFF. Written as DNA, the CDR3 is TGTGCCAGTAGCACGGACAGTTTGAACACTGAAGCTTTCTTT.

This chain uses TRBV27 with TRBJ2-3; tentative D call: TRBD2 (6 bases). Germline-derived CDR1 and CDR2 are MNHEY and SMNVEV (reference sequence). Trimming stripped 2 bases from V and 1 base from J, with 10 bases between. There are 15 residues in the CDR3. The CDR3 here is CASSLAGLGTDTQYF. CDR3 in DNA: TGTGCCAGCAGTTTAGCGGGGCTCGGCACAGATACGCAGTATTTT.

This clone was picked up a small number of times. V usage is TRBV20-1 and J usage is TRBJ2-1; 7 bases are a match to TRBD1. Per the germline V gene, CDR1 is DFQATT and CDR2 is SNEGSKA (reference sequence). Trimming removed 5 bases from V and 12 bases from J; junction bases left unmatched: 4. The CDR3 extends over 10 amino acids. The CDR3 nucleotides read TGCAGTGCTCCGGGACAGAGGCAGTTCTTC. Translation: CSAPGQRQFF.

V is TRBV7-3 and J is TRBJ2-6; D perhaps matches TRBD1 (6 bases). This CDR3 has 15 amino acids. Per the germline V gene, CDR1 is SGHTA and CDR2 is FQGTGA. Trimming pared 4 bases from V and 3 bases from J, leaving 10 bases between. The CDR3 protein is CASSSTGIGANVLTF. Written as DNA, the CDR3 is TGTGCCAGCAGCTCCACAGGGATTGGGGCCAACGTCCTGACTTTC.

This clone was counted between two and nine times. The V call is TRBV11-3, the J call TRBJ2-7; D may be TRBD1 (6 bases). V shed 5 bases and J shed 0 bases, with 11 bases lying between them. CDR1 is SGHNT, CDR2 YENEEA, per germline. This CDR3 contains 14 residues. The CDR3 spells CASSVTGSSYEQYV. The CDR3 DNA reads as TGTGCCAGCAGCGTTACAGGGAGCTCCTACGAGCAGTACGTC.

The V call is TRBV28, the J call TRBJ2-2, with 7 bases identical to TRBD2. The ends lost 7 bases at V and 8 bases at J; junction bases unmatched: 7. This CDR3 is built from 13 residues. The germline V gene encodes CDR1 MDHEN and CDR2 SYDVKM. CDR3 bases: TGTGCCAGCATCCTGGGGGGGAAAGGGGAGCTGTTTTTT. Amino acids: CASILGGKGELFF.

The table lists this clone with a few counts. The chain carries TRBV6-5 and TRBJ1-5, with a weak D call TRBD1 (5 bases). CDR3 length: 15 residues. Trimming cost V 0 bases and J 0 bases, with 6 bases left between them. Per the germline V gene, CDR1 is MNHEY and CDR2 is SVGAGI. The chain's CDR3 is CASSYSGGSNQPQHF. Here the CDR3 DNA reads TGTGCCAGCAGTTACTCGGGGGGTAGCAATCAGCCCCAGCATTTT.

The chain employs TRBV27 and TRBJ2-5; no definite D call. This CDR3 is 14 amino acids long. The V end lost 1 base, the J end lost 4 bases, and 10 bases lay between the germline ends. Germline V lookup: CDR1 MNHEY, CDR2 SMNVEV (reference sequence). This CDR3 is CASSLLPSGETQYF. The DNA of the CDR3 is TGTGCCAGCAGTTTATTGCCTTCCGGAGAGACCCAGTACTTC.

This rearrangement joins TRBV4-3 to TRBJ2-1; TRBD2 matches 8 bases. CDR3 length equals 18 residues. V shed 0 bases and J 6 bases; nucleotides not matched to a gene: 13. The germline CDR1 and CDR2 sequences are LGHNA and YSLEER. For the CDR3, the DNA is TGCGCCAGCAGCCAAGACTCAGGGACTAGAGGGCCCCTCAATGAGCAGTTCTTC. Its translation: CASSQDSGTRGPLNEQFF.

The chain carries TRBV18 and TRBJ1-1, with unresolved D. The CDR3 covers 14 residues. Germline V CDR1 and CDR2: KGHSH, LQKENI. With 1 base removed from V and 1 base from J, the gap between germline ends came to 7 bases. CDR3 coding DNA: TGTGCCAGCTCACCACGCGGCGGGAACACTGAAGCTTTCTTT. Translation gives CASSPRGGNTEAFF. The complete variable domain, with remaining parts taken from reference TRBV18 and TRBJ1-1, reads NAGVMQNPRHLVRRRGQEARLRCSPMKGHSHVYWYRQLPEEGLKFMVYLQKENIIDESGMPKERFSAEFPKEGPSILRIQQVVRGDSAAYFCASSPRGGNTEAFFGQGTRLTVV.

This chain uses TRBV6-5 with TRBJ2-2; D unclear. V gave up 6 bases and J gave up 8 bases, with 7 bases separating them. This CDR3 region has 11 residues. Germline V CDR1 and CDR2: MNHEY, SVGAGI. This CDR3 is CASSSEGELFF. The DNA of the CDR3 is TGTGCCAGCAGCTCAGAAGGGGAGCTGTTTTTT.

This clone was seen a handful of times. This sequence joins TRBV18 and TRBJ2-1; 7 bases are shared with TRBD1. The CDR3 has 14 residues. After removal of 3 bases from V and 5 bases from J, the junction contained 4 bases not matched to a gene. Germline V gene sequence: CDR1 KGHSH, CDR2 LQKENI. CDR3 in amino acids: CASSPGQGDNEQFF. CDR3 in DNA: TGTGCCAGCTCACCGGGGCAGGGGGACAATGAGCAGTTCTTC.

This clone has only a few counts. The chain joins TRBV27 to TRBJ1-1, with TRBD1 matching 7 bases. Germline V gene data show CDR1 as MNHEY and CDR2 as SMNVEV (reference sequence). V shed 5 bases and J 11 bases; nucleotides not matched to a gene: 17. There are 15 residues in the CDR3. The CDR3 nucleotides read TGTGCCAGCAGTCCGAGGACAGGATCCCAGATTGGGGCTTTCTTT. This encodes CASSPRTGSQIGAFF.

This sequence joins TRBV27 and TRBJ1-5, with D possibly TRBD1 on 6 matching bases. The CDR3 is 14 amino acids. Germline CDR1 MNHEY, CDR2 SMNVEV (reference sequence). Trimming took off 3 bases at V and 5 bases at J, with 11 bases between the two ends. CDR3 DNA sequence: TGTGCCAGCAGTTTCCGCAGGGGTGATCAGCCCCAGCATTTT. Protein: CASSFRRGDQPQHF.

The chain combines TRBV6-5 with TRBJ2-1; a possible D gene is TRBD1 (6 bases). Per germline, CDR1 MNHEY and CDR2 SVGAGI. V was cut by 0 bases and J by 8 bases, with 17 bases left in between. The CDR3 consists of 16 residues. The CDR3 region has the DNA TGTGCCAGCAGTTACTCGGTTCCCAGGGGCAGGCATGAGCAGTTCTTC. It yields the protein CASSYSVPRGRHEQFF.

This clone was seen once. This rearrangement joins TRBV19 to TRBJ2-1; 11 positions agree with TRBD2. The CDR3 is 17 amino acids. CDR1 and CDR2 from the germline V gene are LNHDA and SQIVND (reference sequence). The V gene end was trimmed by 5 bases and the J gene end by 4 bases; junction bases not matched to a gene: 10. The CDR3 protein is CASSPDVLAGGYNEQFF. In nucleotides, the CDR3 is TGTGCCAGTAGTCCCGATGTCCTAGCGGGGGGTTACAATGAGCAGTTCTTC.

The chain uses TRBV5-1 and TRBJ1-1; D is undetermined. The CDR3 covers 14 residues. CDR1 is SGHRS and CDR2 is YFSETQ in the germline V gene. V was clipped by 1 base and J by 5 bases, with 12 bases between them. CDR3 sequence (DNA): TGCGCCAGCAGCTTGTTGCCCACCGGGACTGAAGCTTTCTTT. Its protein product is CASSLLPTGTEAFF.

V gene TRBV4-3 combines with J gene TRBJ2-3; 8 nucleotides line up with TRBD2. This CDR3 contains 19 residues. The V gene's germline CDR1 is LGHNA and CDR2 YSLEER. V lost 0 bases and J lost 1; bases outside the gene matches: 12. The CDR3, as DNA: TGCGCCAGCAGCCAAGACCTTACCCTAGGGCGGGGGGGCACAGATACGCAGTATTTT. Translated, it gives CASSQDLTLGRGGTDTQYF.

This clone occurred a few times. The chain combines TRBV30 with TRBJ2-1; 7 bases are shared with TRBD2. The germline V gene has CDR1 GTSNPN and CDR2 SVGIG (reference sequence). V dropped 0 bases and J dropped 1; count of bases not matched to a gene: 6. The CDR3 sequence is 16 residues long. The CDR3 DNA reads as TGTGCCTGGAGTGTGTGGCGGGGGACGTCCTACAATGAGCAGTTCTTC. Translation: CAWSVWRGTSYNEQFF.

In this sample, this clone turned up a few times. The CDR3 region is CSAKSDSGQFF. CDR3 coding DNA: TGCAGTGCTAAAAGTGACTCCGGGCAGTTCTTC. The chain couples TRBV20-1 to TRBJ2-1; D is ambiguous. V lost 4 bases and J 12 bases, leaving 13 bases between the germline ends. The germline CDR1 and CDR2 sequences are DFQATT and SNEGSKA (reference sequence). The CDR3 length is 11 residues.